The subject of this entry is one T cell receptor (beta chain). This sample was included in a study of early T cells in non-severe SARS-CoV-2 infection. One entry per CDR3 protein, called by TCRdb with MiXCR from the 5' RACE reads. The sample has 69,000 or so distinct CDR3 sequences, roughly 13% seen once. This receptor was obtained from an adult who was a healthcare worker with PCR-confirmed SARS-CoV-2 infection or an uninfected control (not recorded which). Sequenced sample: whole blood.

The CDR3 DNA reads TGCGCCAGCAGAAGGGCCCCCCCGAACACCGGGGAGCTGTTTTTT. It is translated as CASRRAPPNTGELFF. V gene TRBV5-1 combines with J gene TRBJ2-2; D uncertain. The germline V and J ends were trimmed by 5 bases and 0 bases, with 11 bases remaining between them. This CDR3 region has 15 residues. Germline V gene sequence: CDR1 SGHRS, CDR2 YFSETQ.